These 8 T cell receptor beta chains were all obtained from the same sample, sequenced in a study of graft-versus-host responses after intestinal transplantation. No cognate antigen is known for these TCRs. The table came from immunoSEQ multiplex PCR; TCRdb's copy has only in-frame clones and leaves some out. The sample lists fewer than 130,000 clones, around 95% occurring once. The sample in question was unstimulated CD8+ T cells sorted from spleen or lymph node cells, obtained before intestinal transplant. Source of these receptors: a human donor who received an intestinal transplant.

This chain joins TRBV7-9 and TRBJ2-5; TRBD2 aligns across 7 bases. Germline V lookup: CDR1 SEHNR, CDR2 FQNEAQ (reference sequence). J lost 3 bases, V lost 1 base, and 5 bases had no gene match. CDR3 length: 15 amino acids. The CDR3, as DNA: TGTGCCAGCAGCTTAGTCCGGGGGAGGGAAGAGACCCAGTACTTC. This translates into CASSLVRGREETQYF.

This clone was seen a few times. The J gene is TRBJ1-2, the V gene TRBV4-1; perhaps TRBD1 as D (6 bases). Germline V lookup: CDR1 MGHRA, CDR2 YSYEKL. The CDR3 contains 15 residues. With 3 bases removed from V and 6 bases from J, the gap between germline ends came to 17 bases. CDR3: CASSQAREGGDGYTF. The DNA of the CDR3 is TGCGCCAGCAGCCAGGCCCGGGAGGGGGGCGATGGCTACACCTTC.

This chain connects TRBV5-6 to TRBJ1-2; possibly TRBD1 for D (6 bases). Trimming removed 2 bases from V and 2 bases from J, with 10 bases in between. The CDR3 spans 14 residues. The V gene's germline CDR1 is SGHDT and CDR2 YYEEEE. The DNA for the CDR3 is TGTGCCAGCAGCTTCGGGGGGCCGAACTATGGCTACACCTTC. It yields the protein CASSFGGPNYGYTF.

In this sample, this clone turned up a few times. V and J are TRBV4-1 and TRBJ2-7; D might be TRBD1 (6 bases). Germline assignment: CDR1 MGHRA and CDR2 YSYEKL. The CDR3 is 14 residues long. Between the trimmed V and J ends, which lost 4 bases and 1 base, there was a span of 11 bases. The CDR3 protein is CASSPRQESYEQYF. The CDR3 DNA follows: TGCGCCAGCAGCCCCCGACAGGAATCCTACGAGCAGTACTTC.

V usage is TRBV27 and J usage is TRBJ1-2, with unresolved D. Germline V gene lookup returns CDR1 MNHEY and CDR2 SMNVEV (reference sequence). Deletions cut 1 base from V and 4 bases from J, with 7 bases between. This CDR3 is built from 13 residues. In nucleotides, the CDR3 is TGTGCCAGCAGTTTATGGGCGGGCTATGGCTACACCTTC. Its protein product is CASSLWAGYGYTF.

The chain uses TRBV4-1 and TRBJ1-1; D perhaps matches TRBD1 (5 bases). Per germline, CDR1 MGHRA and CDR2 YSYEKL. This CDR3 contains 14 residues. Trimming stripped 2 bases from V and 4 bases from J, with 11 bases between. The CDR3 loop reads CASSQYQGVTEAFF. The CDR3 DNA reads TGCGCCAGCAGCCAATACCAGGGCGTCACTGAAGCTTTCTTT.

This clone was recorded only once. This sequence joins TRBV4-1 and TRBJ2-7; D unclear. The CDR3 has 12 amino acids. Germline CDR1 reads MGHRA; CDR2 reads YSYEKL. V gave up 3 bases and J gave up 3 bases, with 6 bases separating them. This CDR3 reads CASSHRGYEQYF. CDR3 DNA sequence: TGCGCCAGCAGCCACAGAGGCTACGAGCAGTACTTC.

The CDR3 DNA sequence: TGTGCCAGCAGTACCCCATCAGGGGAACAGCCCCAGCATTTT. Translated, it gives CASSTPSGEQPQHF. This chain uses TRBV6-6 with TRBJ1-5; maybe TRBD1 (6 bases). There are 14 residues in the CDR3. The V gene's germline CDR1 is MNHNY and CDR2 SVGAGI (reference sequence). V lost 5 bases to trimming and J lost 7 bases, with 15 bases between them.